This T cell receptor (beta chain) was observed in a study of blood T cell repertoires in COVID-19. Study in general: Nucleic acid was either cDNA or gDNA, and it came from T cells, B-cell-depleted T cells, or PBMCs.

Authors' methods: Researchers report that nucleated cell counts were estimated from reference gene primer amplification. Produced via immunoSEQ multiplex PCR; TCRdb's table is partial and in-frame only. V, J and clone size reflect that table, while D and trimming were determined from the DNA. Of some 33,000 clones detected, approximately 85% appear once; the ten largest clones hold 7.3%. The CDR3 is made up of 18 amino acids. CDR1 KGHSH and CDR2 LQKENI come from the germline V gene. The V and J ends lost 4 bases and 7 bases, in that order; junction bases with no gene match: 14. Sequences were obtained from peripheral blood. The chain links TRBV18 to TRBJ2-4, with TRBD2 identical over 12 bases. The sequence was obtained from a human donor in a cohort sampled during active COVID-19. The CDR3 spells CASSRTSGTLPPGNIQYF. In nucleotides, the CDR3 is TGTGCCAGCTCACGGACTAGCGGGACCCTCCCGCCGGGGAACATTCAGTACTTC. The entire variable domain, with the rest obtained from reference TRBV18 and TRBJ2-4, is as follows: NAGVMQNPRHLVRRRGQEARLRCSPMKGHSHVYWYRQLPEEGLKFMVYLQKENIIDESGMPKERFSAEFPKEGPSILRIQQVVRGDSAAYFCASSRTSGTLPPGNIQYFGAGTRLSVL.